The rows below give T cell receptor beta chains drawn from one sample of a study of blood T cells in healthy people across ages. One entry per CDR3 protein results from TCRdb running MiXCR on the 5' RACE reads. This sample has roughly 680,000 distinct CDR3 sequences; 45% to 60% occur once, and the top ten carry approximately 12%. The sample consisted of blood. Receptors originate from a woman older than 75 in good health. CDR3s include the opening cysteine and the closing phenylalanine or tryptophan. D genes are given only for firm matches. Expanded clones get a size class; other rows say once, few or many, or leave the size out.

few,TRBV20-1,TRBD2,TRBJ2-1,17,TGCAGTGCTCCGACTAGCGGGGGAGCCGTCTCCTACAATGAGCAGTTCTTC,CSAPTSGGAVSYNEQFF
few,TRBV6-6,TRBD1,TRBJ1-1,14,TGTGCCAGCACACCCCGGGGACAGGGGGCTGTTGCTTTCTTT,CASTPRGQGAVAFF
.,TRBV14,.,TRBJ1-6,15,TGTGCCAGCAGCCACGGGACCCCCGGAGGATCACCCCTCCACTTT,CASSHGTPGGSPLHF
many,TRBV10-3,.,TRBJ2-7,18,TGTGCCATCAGTGAGTCGGTCTTTGTATCCGAGGGGACTCACGAGCAGTACTTC,CAISESVFVSEGTHEQYF
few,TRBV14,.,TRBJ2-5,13,TGTGCCAGCAGCGATGAACCCCAAGAGACCCAGTACTTC,CASSDEPQETQYF
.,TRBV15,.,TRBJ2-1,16,TGTGCCACCAGTCAACTTTGGGCAGGCAGCTACAATGAGCAGTTCTTC,CATSQLWAGSYNEQFF
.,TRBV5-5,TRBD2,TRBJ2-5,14,TGTGCCAGCAGCCCCTCGACGCGGGAGGAGACCCAGTACTTC,CASSPSTREETQYF
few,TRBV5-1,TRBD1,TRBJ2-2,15,TGCGCCAGCAGCGTCACAGGGGGACGCCACGGGGAGCTGTTTTTT,CASSVTGGRHGELFF
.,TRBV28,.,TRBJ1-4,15,TGTGCCAGCAGCCATGGGGGGCGGGTTAATGAAAAACTGTTTTTT,CASSHGGRVNEKLFF
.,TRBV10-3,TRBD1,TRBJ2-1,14,TGTGCCATCTCAGGGGGACAGGGCTACAATGAGCAGTTCTTC,CAISGGQGYNEQFF
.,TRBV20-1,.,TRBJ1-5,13,TGCAGTGTCAGCAGGGCGGACAATCAGCCCCAGCATTTT,CSVSRADNQPQHF
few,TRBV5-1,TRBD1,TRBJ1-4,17,TGCGCCAGCAGCAAAGGGGACAGGGGGCCTCGAGATGAAAAACTGTTTTTT,CASSKGDRGPRDEKLFF
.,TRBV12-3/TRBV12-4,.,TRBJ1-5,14,TGTGCCAGCAGTCAACAGGGAACTAATCAGCCCCAGCATTTT,CASSQQGTNQPQHF
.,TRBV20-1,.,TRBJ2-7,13,TGCAGTGCTCGCGTAGGCGGCTGGGGCGAGCAGTACTTC,CSARVGGWGEQYF
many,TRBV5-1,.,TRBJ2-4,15,TGCGCCAGCACCTTTCGGGGACTAGCCAAAAACATTCAGTACTTC,CASTFRGLAKNIQYF
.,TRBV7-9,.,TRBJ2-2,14,TGTGCCGCATCGGTCCAGGACAACACCGGGGAGCTGTTTTTT,CAASVQDNTGELFF
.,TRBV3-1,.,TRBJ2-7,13,TGTGCCAGCAGCCAAGAAACAGGGTACGAGCAGTACTTC,CASSQETGYEQYF
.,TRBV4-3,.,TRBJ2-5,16,TGCGCCAGCAGCCCCCATGGGGCGGCGAAGCAAGAGACCCAGTACTTC,CASSPHGAAKQETQYF
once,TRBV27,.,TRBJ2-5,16,TGTGCCAGCAGTTTATATGGGGCCGGCCCTCAAGAGACCCAGTACTTC,CASSLYGAGPQETQYF
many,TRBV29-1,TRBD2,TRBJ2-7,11,TGCAGCGGGACTAGCTCGGCTGAGCAGTACTTC,CSGTSSAEQYF
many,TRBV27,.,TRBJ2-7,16,TGTGCCAGTTCACCCCAAAGTCCACAGGGAGCCCACGAGCAGTACTTC,CASSPQSPQGAHEQYF
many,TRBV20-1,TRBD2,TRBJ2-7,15,TGCAGTGCCTCCCAGCACCTAGCGGGAGGGGTTGAGCAGTACTTC,CSASQHLAGGVEQYF
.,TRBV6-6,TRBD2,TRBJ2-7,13,TGTGCCAGCACCTTTAGCGGGAGCTACGAGCAGTACTTC,CASTFSGSYEQYF
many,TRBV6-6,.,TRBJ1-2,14,TGTGCCAGCAGTTCCCCCGGGGGGGGCCTCGGGTACACCTTC,CASSSPGGGLGYTF
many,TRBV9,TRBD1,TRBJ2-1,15,TGTGCCAGCAGCGCCTCCGGGACAGGGCTCTATGAGCAGTTCTTC,CASSASGTGLYEQFF
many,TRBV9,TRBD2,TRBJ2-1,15,TGTGCCAGCAGCTTACGACTAGCGGTCTACAATGAGCAGTTCTTC,CASSLRLAVYNEQFF
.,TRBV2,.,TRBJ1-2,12,TGTGCCAGCAGGGGTTGGACAGTTGGCTACACCTTC,CASRGWTVGYTF
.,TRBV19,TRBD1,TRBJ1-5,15,TGTGCCAGTACCTCAGAGGGACAGACCCATCAGCCCCAGCATTTT,CASTSEGQTHQPQHF
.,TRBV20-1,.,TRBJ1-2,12,TGCAGTGCCAAGTCCGGGGGCGATGGCTACACCTTC,CSAKSGGDGYTF
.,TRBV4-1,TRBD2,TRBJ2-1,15,TGCGCCAGCAGCCGGGCGGGCGGGGGTAGTAATGAGCAGTTCTTC,CASSRAGGGSNEQFF
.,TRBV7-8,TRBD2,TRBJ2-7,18,TGTGCCAGCAGCGCCACCGGGACTAGCGGTTTAAAAACGGGCGAGCAGTACTTC,CASSATGTSGLKTGEQYF
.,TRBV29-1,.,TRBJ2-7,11,TGCAGCTTCAACCGGGGCCACGAGCAGTACTTC,CSFNRGHEQYF
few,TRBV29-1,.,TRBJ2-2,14,TGCAGCGCTTCTCCCAGTCGTAGCTCCGGGGAGCTGTTTTTT,CSASPSRSSGELFF
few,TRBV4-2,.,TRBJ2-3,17,TGTGCCAGCAGCCAAGATGGAGGCGGGGCTAGCACAGATACGCAGTATTTT,CASSQDGGGASTDTQYF
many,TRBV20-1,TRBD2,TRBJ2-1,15,TGCAGTGCTAGATCCCTAGCGGGATTGTACAATGAGCAGTTCTTC,CSARSLAGLYNEQFF
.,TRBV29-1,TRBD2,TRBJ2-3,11,TGCAGCTCGCGGGGGGGAGATACGCAGTATTTT,CSSRGGDTQYF
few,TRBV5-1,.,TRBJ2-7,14,TGCGCCAGCAGCCAGGGCTCCGCGGGTTCCGAGCAGTACTTC,CASSQGSAGSEQYF
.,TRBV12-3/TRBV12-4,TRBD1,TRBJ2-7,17,TGTGCCAGCAGTTTCCCCAGACAGGGCCTAAGCTCCTACGAGCAGTACTTC,CASSFPRQGLSSYEQYF
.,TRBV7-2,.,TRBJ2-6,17,TGTGCTCTTGGCCCCAGGGGAGGGATATCTGGGGCCAACGTCCTGACTTTC,CALGPRGGISGANVLTF
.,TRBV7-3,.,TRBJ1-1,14,TGTGCCAGCAGCCCCGCGGGTCCGAACACTGAAGCTTTCTTT,CASSPAGPNTEAFF
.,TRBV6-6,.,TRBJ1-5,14,TGTGCCAGCACCAAGGGGGAAGGGGGTCAGCCCCAGCATTTT,CASTKGEGGQPQHF
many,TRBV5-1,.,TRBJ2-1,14,TGCGCCAGCAGCCCACAGGGCGCTAGCAATGAGCAGTTCTTC,CASSPQGASNEQFF
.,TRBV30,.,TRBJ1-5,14,TGTGCCTGGAGTGTTGGTGTGAAGAATCAGCCCCAGCATTTT,CAWSVGVKNQPQHF
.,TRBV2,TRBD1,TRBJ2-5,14,TGTGCCAGCAGTGAAACGGGGCAGGGGGCGACCCAGTACTTC,CASSETGQGATQYF
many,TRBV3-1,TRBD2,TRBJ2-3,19,TGTGCCAGCAGCCAAGGAACGCATTCTAGCGGGAGGGCCCCAGATACGCAGTATTTT,CASSQGTHSSGRAPDTQYF
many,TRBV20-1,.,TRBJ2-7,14,TGCAGTGCTGGCCGGGGGGCCAGCTCCTACGAGCAGTACTTC,CSAGRGASSYEQYF
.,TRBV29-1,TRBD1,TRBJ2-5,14,TGCAGCGTTGAACGGGACAGGAGACAAGAGACCCAGTACTTC,CSVERDRRQETQYF
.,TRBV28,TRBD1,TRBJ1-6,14,TGTGCCAGCAGTAAAGACAGGGGAAATTCACCCCTCCACTTT,CASSKDRGNSPLHF
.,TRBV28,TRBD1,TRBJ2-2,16,TGTGCCAGCAGTCGAGGCGACAGGGGGACCACCGGGGAGCTGTTTTTT,CASSRGDRGTTGELFF